A single sample gave rise to the 26 T cell receptor beta chains below, sequenced in a study of blood T cell repertoires in COVID-19. TCRdb's table, derived via immunoSEQ multiplex PCR, lists solely in-frame clones and lacks some. The profile shows some 100,000 clones, 75% to 85% of them singletons. The source material was peripheral blood. The receptors here all came from a human donor in a cohort sampled during active COVID-19.

V and J are TRBV11-2 and TRBJ2-7, with 14 bases that match TRBD2. V shed 5 bases and J 2 bases; nucleotides not matched to a gene: 5. This CDR3 comprises 16 residues. Germline CDR1 SGHAT, CDR2 FQNNGV. CDR3 region: CASSPLTSGGAYEQYF. Here the CDR3 DNA reads TGTGCCAGCAGCCCGTTGACTAGCGGGGGGGCCTACGAGCAGTACTTC. The variable domain in full, completed from reference TRBV11-2 and TRBJ2-7, reads EAGVAQSPRYKIIEKRQSVAFWCNPISGHATLYWYQQILGQGPKLLIQFQNNGVVDDSQLPKDRFSAERLKGVDSTLKIQPAKLEDSAVYLCASSPLTSGGAYEQYFGPGTRLTVT.

The CDR3 here is CASSYGRDYGYTF. CDR3 coding DNA: TGTGCCAGCAGTTACGGGAGAGACTATGGCTACACCTTC. V usage is TRBV6-6 and J usage is TRBJ1-2; D remains unclear. There are 13 residues in the CDR3. The ends were cut back, 2 bases at V and 3 bases at J, with 7 bases in the middle. The germline gives CDR1 MNHNY, CDR2 SVGAGI (reference sequence).

The chain is built from TRBV10-3 and TRBJ2-2; TRBD1 aligns across 8 bases. This CDR3 is built from 15 residues. Germline V gives CDR1 ENHRY, CDR2 SYGVKD. The V gene end was trimmed by 6 bases and the J gene end by 1 base; junction bases not matched to a gene: 4. CDR3 DNA: TGTGCCATCAGACACGGACAGGGGAACACCGGGGAGCTGTTTTTT. Translation: CAIRHGQGNTGELFF.

The chain couples TRBV19 to TRBJ2-3, with D perhaps TRBD1 (5 bases). Germline V gene data show CDR1 as LNHDA and CDR2 as SQIVND (reference sequence). This CDR3 contains 16 residues. V was clipped by 2 bases and J by 3 bases, with 15 bases between them. DNA of the CDR3: TGTGCCAGTAGTATACCACACAGGTTAGGGACAGATACGCAGTATTTT. This gives the protein CASSIPHRLGTDTQYF. Variable domain in full (rest from reference TRBV19 and TRBJ2-3): DGGITQSPKYLFRKEGQNVTLSCEQNLNHDAMYWYRQDPGQGLRLIYYSQIVNDFQKGDIAEGYSVSREKKESFPLTVTSAQKNPTAFYLCASSIPHRLGTDTQYFGPGTRLTVL.

The chain carries TRBV4-1 and TRBJ2-3; 7 bases agree with TRBD1. The CDR3 runs 15 residues. Germline V CDR1 and CDR2: MGHRA, YSYEKL. With V trimmed by 2 bases and J by 8 bases, 10 bases remained unmatched. This CDR3 is CASSQPISDRRTQYF. The DNA of the CDR3 is TGCGCCAGCAGCCAACCGATCTCGGACAGGCGTACGCAGTATTTT.

The V gene is TRBV11-3, the J gene TRBJ2-7; D remains unclear. The CDR3 length is 15 residues. V was shortened by 1 base and J by 0 bases, with 10 bases between the two germline ends. Germline V gene sequence: CDR1 SGHNT, CDR2 YENEEA. In DNA, the CDR3 is TGTGCCAGCAGCTTAGCCGGGTCCGACTCCTACGAGCAGTACTTC. It encodes CASSLAGSDSYEQYF.

The chain recombines TRBV14 with TRBJ1-2; 7 nucleotides align to TRBD1. Germline lookup yields CDR1 SGHDN and CDR2 FVKESK. V lost 4 bases, J lost 8 bases, and 13 bases stayed unmatched. The CDR3 is made up of 15 amino acids. CDR3 protein: CASSPGQAPRWGYTF. CDR3 in DNA: TGTGCCAGCAGCCCCGGACAGGCTCCCCGTTGGGGCTACACCTTC.

The CDR3 protein is CASSLIQTGAFF. As DNA, the CDR3 is TGTGCCAGCAGTTTAATCCAGACGGGAGCTTTCTTT. V usage is TRBV28 and J usage is TRBJ1-1; no clear D gene. V was shortened by 2 bases and J by 10 bases, with 11 bases between the two germline ends. CDR1 and CDR2 (germline): MDHEN, SYDVKM. The CDR3 has 12 amino acids.

This rearrangement joins TRBV25-1 to TRBJ2-7, with D tentatively TRBD1 (6 bases). The V gene lost 5 bases and the J gene lost 0 bases, with 20 bases spanning the gap. The germline V gene encodes CDR1 MGHDK and CDR2 SYGVNS. This CDR3 region has 17 residues. The CDR3 coding sequence is TGTGCCAGCAGTCCGGCAGGGGCACAACCTAGCTCCTACGAGCAGTACTTC. Translating gives CASSPAGAQPSSYEQYF.

The chain couples TRBV19 to TRBJ2-3, with 7 nucleotides matching TRBD1. The germline V gene has CDR1 LNHDA and CDR2 SQIVND (reference sequence). This CDR3 comprises 20 residues. With 2 bases clipped from V and 0 bases from J, the junction kept 17 bases outside the gene matches. This CDR3 reads CASSIRGGTVKPTSTDTQYF. The CDR3, as DNA: TGTGCCAGTAGTATAAGGGGTGGGACAGTAAAACCAACTAGCACAGATACGCAGTATTTT.

The chain carries TRBV7-2 and TRBJ1-2, with D unresolved. V lost 4 bases, J lost 4 bases, and 19 bases lay in between. The CDR3 runs to 16 residues. CDR1 is SGHTA and CDR2 is FQGNSA in the germline V gene. The CDR3 DNA follows: TGTGCCAGCAGCTCCGGCGCGAGGTATCGAGGCTATGGCTACACCTTC. Translated: CASSSGARYRGYGYTF.

This clone was seen a single time. The chain has TRBV19 and TRBJ1-2; 8 bases are a match to TRBD1. The CDR3 covers 13 residues. Germline CDR1 and CDR2: LNHDA and SQIVND (reference sequence). Losses at the gene ends were 6 bases for V and 0 bases for J; bases not matched to a gene: 0. This chain's CDR3 is CASRDRANYGYTF. As DNA, the CDR3 is TGTGCCAGTAGGGACAGGGCTAACTATGGCTACACCTTC.

This clone was recorded once. The V and J genes are TRBV2 and TRBJ1-1; 9 bases align to TRBD1. Per germline, CDR1 SNHLY and CDR2 FYNNEI. J was trimmed by 4 bases and V by 6 bases; bases with no gene match: 9. This CDR3 spans 15 amino acids. The CDR3 loop reads CASSVTGGGSTEAFF. The CDR3 DNA follows: TGTGCCAGCAGCGTTACAGGGGGCGGGAGCACTGAAGCTTTCTTT.

This clone appeared a few times. Other DNA sequences of this sample code for an identical CDR3. The V and J genes are TRBV4-3 and TRBJ1-4; a weak D match, TRBD1 (5 bases). Germline CDR1 and CDR2: LGHNA and YSLEER. V shed 4 bases and J shed 5 bases, with 11 bases lying between them. The CDR3 totals 14 residues. As DNA, the CDR3 is TGCGCCAGCAGCCGTAGACAGAACAATGAAAAACTGTTTTTT. Its protein product is CASSRRQNNEKLFF.

The rearrangement uses TRBV7-2 and TRBJ2-7; D remains unclear. The germline V and J ends were trimmed by 0 bases and 4 bases, with 10 bases remaining between them. This CDR3 has 14 amino acids. Germline V CDR1 and CDR2: SGHTA, FQGNSA. CDR3: CASSLAVQAYEQYF. CDR3 nucleotides: TGTGCCAGCAGCTTAGCGGTCCAGGCTTACGAGCAGTACTTC.

The J gene is TRBJ2-1, the V gene TRBV12-3 or TRBV12-4, with D unresolved. The V and J ends lost 2 bases and 7 bases respectively, with 6 bases between them. The CDR3 sequence is 12 residues long. The CDR3 bases are TGTGCCAGCAGTTTAACAAGAAATGAGCAGTTCTTC. Its translation is CASSLTRNEQFF.

As regards this clone: A single base separates this from a much larger clone, so it may be a read error. The identical CDR3 is also encoded by other nucleotide sequences in the sample. The CDR3 sequence: CASSWTGEEQYF. In DNA form, the CDR3 reads TGTGCCAGCAGCTGGACAGGAGAGGAGCAGTACTTC. The chain links TRBV5-5 to TRBJ2-7, with 7 positions matching TRBD1. CDR1 and CDR2 (germline): SGHKS, YYEKEE (reference sequence). The V and J ends lost 3 bases and 7 bases, in that order; junction bases with no gene match: 4. CDR3 length: 12 amino acids.

This clone has only one observation. This chain links TRBV9 with TRBJ2-5, with TRBD2 matching 8 bases. The CDR3 extends over 15 amino acids. With V trimmed by 0 bases and J by 4 bases, 5 bases remained unmatched. Germline CDR1 is SGDLS and CDR2 is YYNGEE. The CDR3 coding sequence is TGTGCCAGCAGCGTAGTGGGCGGGGGGTCAGAGACCCAGTACTTC. Protein sequence: CASSVVGGGSETQYF. The whole variable domain, filled in from reference TRBV9 and TRBJ2-5, reads DSGVTQTPKHLITATGQRVTLRCSPRSGDLSVYWYQQSLDQGLQFLIQYYNGEERAKGNILERFSAQQFPDLHSELNLSSLELGDSALYFCASSVVGGGSETQYFGPGTRLLVL.

This clone was seen once. This rearrangement joins TRBV5-4 to TRBJ1-4, with 9 positions matching TRBD1. CDR1 and CDR2 from the germline V gene are SGHNT and YYREEE (reference sequence). The V gene end was trimmed by 2 bases and the J gene end by 7 bases; junction bases not matched to a gene: 6. The CDR3 contains 15 residues. The CDR3 region has the DNA TGTGCCAGCAGCTTAAACAGGGGGCTAGGTGAAAAACTGTTTTTT. Residues: CASSLNRGLGEKLFF.

The chain recombines TRBV15 with TRBJ2-6; possibly TRBD2 for D (6 bases). Germline CDR1 reads LNHNV; CDR2 reads YYDKDF (reference sequence). The CDR3 is 16 amino acids. Trimming pared 0 bases from V and 5 bases from J, leaving 11 bases between. DNA for the CDR3: TGTGCCACCAGCAGAGATCTGGGGGGAAGGGCCAACGTCCTGACTTTC. It encodes CATSRDLGGRANVLTF.

The genes are TRBV19 and TRBJ2-2; the D gene is possibly TRBD2 (6 bases). The CDR3 spans 15 residues. Germline V gene lookup returns CDR1 LNHDA and CDR2 SQIVND (reference sequence). V lost 5 bases, J lost 7 bases, and 17 bases lay in between. The DNA of the CDR3 is TGTGCCAGTAGTTCGGCCATGAGGCGGGACGGGGAGCTGTTTTTT. This sequence encodes CASSSAMRRDGELFF. Drawing the rest from reference TRBV19 and TRBJ2-2, the complete variable domain is DGGITQSPKYLFRKEGQNVTLSCEQNLNHDAMYWYRQDPGQGLRLIYYSQIVNDFQKGDIAEGYSVSREKKESFPLTVTSAQKNPTAFYLCASSSAMRRDGELFFGEGSRLTVL.

This clone was found once. The chain couples TRBV9 to TRBJ2-1, with 8 bases matching TRBD2. Unmatched junction bases numbered 5, after V lost 0 bases and J lost 6 bases. The CDR3 runs to 15 residues. Per germline, CDR1 SGDLS and CDR2 YYNGEE. The CDR3 reads CASSVGRGGFNEQFF. CDR3 bases: TGTGCCAGCAGCGTAGGACGGGGGGGGTTCAATGAGCAGTTCTTC.

The chain carries TRBV6-5 and TRBJ1-2; the D gene is possibly TRBD1 (5 bases). The CDR3 length is 12 residues. V was clipped by 6 bases and J by 8 bases, with 13 bases between them. The germline gives CDR1 MNHEY, CDR2 SVGAGI. This chain's CDR3 is CASRGPAGGYTF. As DNA, the CDR3 is TGTGCCAGCAGGGGGCCTGCGGGGGGCTACACCTTC.

This clone is a singleton in its sample. V and J are TRBV3-1 (or the pseudogene TRBV3-2) and TRBJ1-2; D perhaps matches TRBD1 (5 bases). CDR3 length equals 16 residues. V was cut by 3 bases and J by 3 bases, with 17 bases left in between. Germline CDR1 is LGHDT and CDR2 is YNNKEL (reference sequence). CDR3: CASSQSGGGSYYGYTF. Here the CDR3 DNA reads TGTGCCAGCAGCCAGTCCGGCGGGGGATCCTACTATGGCTACACCTTC.

The chain uses TRBV10-2 and TRBJ2-3, with D possibly TRBD1 on 5 matching bases. The germline V gene has CDR1 WSHSY and CDR2 SAAADI. There are 15 residues in the CDR3. Between the trimmed V and J ends, which lost 2 bases and 1 base, there was a span of 10 bases. CDR3 protein: CASSEQGEGTDTQYF. The CDR3 nucleotides read TGCGCCAGCAGTGAGCAGGGTGAGGGCACAGATACGCAGTATTTT.

This clone was seen more than once but under ten times. V gene TRBV7-9 combines with J gene TRBJ2-7, with 10 bases identical to TRBD1. Per germline, CDR1 SEHNR and CDR2 FQNEAQ (reference sequence). Trimming at V came to 1 base and at J to 4 bases, leaving 4 bases not matched to a gene. This CDR3 is 15 amino acids long. CDR3 loop: CASSLGGTGAYEQYF. The DNA for the CDR3 is TGTGCCAGCAGCTTAGGCGGGACAGGGGCTTACGAGCAGTACTTC.